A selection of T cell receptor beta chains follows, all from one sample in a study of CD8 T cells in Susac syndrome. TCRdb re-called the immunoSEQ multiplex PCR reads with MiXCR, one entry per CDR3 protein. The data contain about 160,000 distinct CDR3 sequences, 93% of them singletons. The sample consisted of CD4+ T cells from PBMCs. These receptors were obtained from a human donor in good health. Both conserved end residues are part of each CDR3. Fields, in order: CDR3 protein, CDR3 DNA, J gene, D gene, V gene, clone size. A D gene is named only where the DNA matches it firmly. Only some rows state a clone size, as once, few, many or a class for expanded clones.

CDR3 protein: CASTGTISYNEQFF; CDR3 DNA: TGTGCCAGCACTGGAACGATCTCCTACAATGAGCAGTTCTTC; J gene: TRBJ2-1; D gene: .; V gene: TRBV5-4; clone size: .
CDR3 protein: CASRSQTGTEAFF; CDR3 DNA: TGTGCCAGCAGATCCCAGACTGGCACTGAAGCTTTCTTT; J gene: TRBJ1-1; D gene: .; V gene: TRBV5-4; clone size: once
CDR3 protein: CASSLGGVGDTQYF; CDR3 DNA: TGTGCCAGCAGCTTGGGGGGCGTGGGGGATACGCAGTATTTT; J gene: TRBJ2-3; D gene: .; V gene: TRBV5-8; clone size: .
CDR3 protein: CSVHQDGANYGYTF; CDR3 DNA: TGCAGCGTTCACCAGGACGGAGCTAACTATGGCTACACCTTC; J gene: TRBJ1-2; D gene: .; V gene: TRBV29-1; clone size: .
CDR3 protein: CSVEGGQGASYNEQFF; CDR3 DNA: TGCAGCGTTGAAGGGGGACAGGGTGCATCCTACAATGAGCAGTTCTTC; J gene: TRBJ2-1; D gene: TRBD1; V gene: TRBV29-1; clone size: .
CDR3 protein: CASTNSPSEGRGYTF; CDR3 DNA: TGTGCCAGCACCAATTCACCATCCGAAGGAAGGGGCTACACCTTC; J gene: TRBJ1-2; D gene: .; V gene: TRBV12-3/TRBV12-4; clone size: .
CDR3 protein: CATSAGGDSYEQYF; CDR3 DNA: TGTGCCACCAGCGCAGGGGGGGACTCCTACGAGCAGTACTTC; J gene: TRBJ2-7; D gene: .; V gene: TRBV15; clone size: .
CDR3 protein: CASSAGTGISGNTIYF; CDR3 DNA: TGTGCCAGCTCAGCCGGGACAGGGATCTCTGGAAACACCATATATTTT; J gene: TRBJ1-3; D gene: TRBD1; V gene: TRBV18; clone size: .
CDR3 protein: CASSEQGSTDTQYF; CDR3 DNA: TGTGCCAGCAGTGAACAGGGGTCGACAGATACGCAGTATTTT; J gene: TRBJ2-3; D gene: .; V gene: TRBV2; clone size: .
CDR3 protein: CSVAGLLEQYF; CDR3 DNA: TGCAGCGTGGCGGGACTCCTTGAGCAGTACTTC; J gene: TRBJ2-7; D gene: .; V gene: TRBV29-1; clone size: .
CDR3 protein: CASSLTGTNNSPLHF; CDR3 DNA: TGCGCCAGCAGCTTGACGGGTACGAATAATTCACCCCTCCACTTT; J gene: TRBJ1-6; D gene: .; V gene: TRBV5-1; clone size: .
CDR3 protein: CASSLASGGSYEQYF; CDR3 DNA: TGTGCCAGCAGCTTAGCTAGCGGGGGGAGTTACGAGCAGTACTTC; J gene: TRBJ2-7; D gene: TRBD2; V gene: TRBV7-7; clone size: .
CDR3 protein: CASSKGQGGQTQYF; CDR3 DNA: TGTGCCAGCAGTAAGGGACAGGGCGGGCAGACCCAGTACTTC; J gene: TRBJ2-5; D gene: TRBD1; V gene: TRBV9; clone size: .
CDR3 protein: CSDTPGVRTEAFF; CDR3 DNA: TGCAGCGATACCCCAGGGGTTAGAACTGAAGCTTTCTTT; J gene: TRBJ1-1; D gene: .; V gene: TRBV29-1; clone size: .
CDR3 protein: CAWRGQGSTGELFF; CDR3 DNA: TGTGCCTGGAGGGGACAGGGGTCCACCGGGGAGCTGTTTTTT; J gene: TRBJ2-2; D gene: TRBD1; V gene: TRBV30; clone size: .
CDR3 protein: CSARRASGATDTQYF; CDR3 DNA: TGCAGTGCTCGGCGGGCTAGCGGGGCCACAGATACGCAGTATTTT; J gene: TRBJ2-3; D gene: TRBD2; V gene: TRBV20-1; clone size: .
CDR3 protein: CASTDRGADTQYF; CDR3 DNA: TGTGCCAGCACGGACAGGGGCGCAGATACGCAGTATTTT; J gene: TRBJ2-3; D gene: TRBD1; V gene: TRBV5-4; clone size: .
CDR3 protein: CASSLTGAYGYTF; CDR3 DNA: TGTGCCAGCAGTTTGACAGGCGCCTATGGCTACACCTTC; J gene: TRBJ1-2; D gene: .; V gene: TRBV12-3/TRBV12-4; clone size: few
CDR3 protein: CASSLTSGGYEQYF; CDR3 DNA: TGCGCCAGCAGCTTGACTAGCGGGGGCTACGAGCAGTACTTC; J gene: TRBJ2-7; D gene: TRBD2; V gene: TRBV5-1; clone size: .